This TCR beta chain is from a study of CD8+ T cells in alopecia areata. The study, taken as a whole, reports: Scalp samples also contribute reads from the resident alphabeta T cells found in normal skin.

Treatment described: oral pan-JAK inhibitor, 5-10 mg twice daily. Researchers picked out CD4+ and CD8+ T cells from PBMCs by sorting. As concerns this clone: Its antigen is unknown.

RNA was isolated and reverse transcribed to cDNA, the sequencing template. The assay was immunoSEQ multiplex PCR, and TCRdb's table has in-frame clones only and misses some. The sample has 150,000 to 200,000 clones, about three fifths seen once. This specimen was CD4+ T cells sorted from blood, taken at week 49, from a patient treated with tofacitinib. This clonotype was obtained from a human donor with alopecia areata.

The CDR3 loop is CASSSGLAGVSSYNEQFF. The CDR3 DNA follows: TGCGCCAGCAGCTCCGGACTAGCGGGGGTTAGCTCCTACAATGAGCAGTTCTTC. The chain combines TRBV5-1 with TRBJ2-1; 13 nucleotides align to TRBD2. CDR3 length: 18 amino acids. The trim removed 3 bases at V and 0 bases at J, leaving 6 bases unmatched. Germline CDR1 SGHRS, CDR2 YFSETQ. Together with reference TRBV5-1 and TRBJ2-1, the CDR3 gives the full variable domain: KAGVTQTPRYLIKTRGQQVTLSCSPISGHRSVSWYQQTPGQGLQFLFEYFSETQRNKGNFPGRFSGRQFSNSRSEMNVSTLELGDSALYLCASSSGLAGVSSYNEQFFGPGTRLTVL.